One and the same sample provided the 9 T cell receptor beta chains below, sequenced in a study of T cells in Graves' hyperthyroidism and ophthalmopathy. Amplification of TCR beta CDR3 regions was performed using RNA transcripts as template. The HTBI set primed first-round TCR CDR3 RT-PCR. TCRdb fed the multiplex PCR reads into MiXCR, producing one record per CDR3 protein. The sample has 600,000 or so distinct CDR3 sequences, approximately 15% seen once. The sequencing sample was made of blood. The origin of the receptors is a woman aged 18-35 years with Graves' ophthalmopathy.

This clonotype was seen a handful of times. The chain recombines TRBV18 with TRBJ2-7; D may be TRBD2 (6 bases). The CDR3 consists of 15 residues. Trimming removed 4 bases from V and 2 bases from J, with 15 bases in between. CDR1 and CDR2 from the germline V gene are KGHSH and LQKENI. The CDR3 DNA is TGTGCCAGCTCACAGGGCGAGGAGGGCCCCTACGAGCAGTACTTC. As protein: CASSQGEEGPYEQYF.

The chain uses TRBV3-1 and TRBJ2-2, with 14 bases identical to TRBD2. The CDR3 consists of 19 residues. V was pared by 5 bases and J by 6 bases, with 14 bases of the junction left unmatched. Germline loops: CDR1 LGHDT, CDR2 YNNKEL (reference sequence). Here the CDR3 DNA reads TGTGCCAGCAGCGGTGGACTAGCGGGGGGTTTGGTCTCACCCGGGGAGCTGTTTTTT. It codes for CASSGGLAGGLVSPGELFF.

This clonotype came up many times. CDR3 protein: CASLGQGDTEAFF. The CDR3 region has the DNA TGTGCCAGCCTGGGACAGGGCGACACTGAAGCTTTCTTT. This sequence joins TRBV6-2 or TRBV6-3 and TRBJ1-1, with 9 nucleotides matching TRBD1. J gave up 3 bases and V 8 bases, and 4 bases lay outside the gene matches. This CDR3 has 13 amino acids. Germline V gene lookup returns CDR1 MNHEY and CDR2 SVGEGT.

The rearrangement uses TRBV7-9 and TRBJ2-4, with D unclear. The ends were cut back, 5 bases at V and 1 base at J, with 24 bases in the middle. The CDR3 contains 19 residues. CDR1 SEHNR and CDR2 FQNEAQ come from the germline V gene (reference sequence). In DNA form, the CDR3 reads TGTGCCAGCAGCCCCTCATGGTCTGGGCTCGTGACGGCCAAAAACATTCAGTACTTC. As protein: CASSPSWSGLVTAKNIQYF.

This rearrangement joins TRBV30 to TRBJ1-2, with D possibly matching TRBD1 (5 bases). The V gene's germline CDR1 is GTSNPN and CDR2 SVGIG (reference sequence). The CDR3 is 12 amino acids. The V end was cut by 0 bases, the J end by 9 bases, with 11 bases between. The CDR3 sequence: CAWSVRDESYTF. The CDR3 coding sequence is TGTGCCTGGAGTGTAAGGGACGAGAGCTACACCTTC.

This clonotype was counted at least ten times. V is TRBV12-3 or TRBV12-4 and J is TRBJ2-4, with 7 nucleotides matching TRBD2. The junction had 17 bases not matched to a gene; V was cut back by 6 bases and J by 0 bases. The CDR3 consists of 19 residues. The DNA of the CDR3 is TGTGCCAGCAGCCCTCCCTCCGCGGGAGTCTTTCTAGCCAAAAACATTCAGTACTTC. Translation: CASSPPSAGVFLAKNIQYF.

This clonotype was counted many times. The rearrangement joins TRBV12-3 or TRBV12-4 to TRBJ2-2; D not certain. The CDR3 runs to 15 residues. The V end was cut by 7 bases, the J end by 3 bases, with 15 bases between. The CDR3 DNA reads as TGTGCCAGCACCGCCCCAGGTGGGGACACCGGGGAGCTGTTTTTT. It codes for CASTAPGGDTGELFF.

This clonotype was recorded many times. The V and J genes are TRBV7-2 and TRBJ2-3; TRBD2 agrees at 8 bases. V gave up 2 bases and J gave up 3 bases; unmatched junction bases: 4. The CDR3 loop spans 15 amino acids. CDR1 and CDR2 (germline): SGHTA, FQGNSA. The CDR3 nucleotides are TGTGCCAGCAGCTTACAGAGCGGGAGAACAGATACGCAGTATTTT. Its translation: CASSLQSGRTDTQYF. The entire variable domain, with the rest obtained from reference TRBV7-2 and TRBJ2-3, is as follows: GAGVSQSPSNKVTEKGKDVELRCDPISGHTALYWYRQSLGQGLEFLIYFQGNSAPDKSGLPSDRFSAERTGGSVSTLTIQRTQQEDSAVYLCASSLQSGRTDTQYFGPGTRLTVL.

This chain's CDR3 is CASSSDREGSYEQYF. The DNA for the CDR3 is TGTGCCAGCAGTTCGGACCGGGAGGGGTCCTACGAGCAGTACTTC. The J gene is TRBJ2-7, the V gene TRBV13; 8 positions agree with TRBD2. This CDR3 has 15 amino acids. Germline V gene lookup returns CDR1 PRHDT and CDR2 FYEKMQ (reference sequence). With V trimmed by 6 bases and J by 1 base, 8 bases remained unmatched.